The next 25 T cell receptor beta chains were all read from a single sample in a study of T cell responses to AZD1222 COVID-19 vaccine. The table came from immunoSEQ multiplex PCR; TCRdb's copy has only in-frame clones and leaves some out. The sample contains roughly 150,000 clones, roughly nine tenths of which appear only once. This specimen was peripheral blood, taken 28 days after the second AZD1222 dose. These receptors came from an adult who received the AZD1222 COVID-19 vaccine.

The CDR3 DNA reads TGCGCCAGCAGCCAAGAAGCCCGAACCCTCTACGAGCAGTACTTC. Translating it yields CASSQEARTLYEQYF. The genes are TRBV4-1 and TRBJ2-7; D remains unclear. V was cut by 0 bases and J by 3 bases, with 12 bases left in between. Germline V CDR1 and CDR2: MGHRA, YSYEKL. CDR3 length equals 15 residues.

CDR3 DNA sequence: TGTGCCAGCAGCTCAAATGGACCTCTCCAGTTCTTC. Translating it yields CASSSNGPLQFF. V is TRBV7-3 and J is TRBJ2-1, with unresolved D. From germline, CDR1 is SGHTA and CDR2 FQGTGA. This CDR3 is 12 amino acids long. Trimming left V 4 bases short and J 13 bases short, with 14 bases between.

This clone was seen only once. The chain has TRBV18 and TRBJ2-7; 8 bases are shared with TRBD2. From germline, CDR1 is KGHSH and CDR2 LQKENI. The CDR3 spans 14 residues. After removal of 3 bases from V and 6 bases from J, the junction contained 7 bases not matched to a gene. The CDR3 sequence is CASSPRTSLREQYF. In DNA form, the CDR3 reads TGTGCCAGCTCACCCCGGACTAGCCTTCGCGAGCAGTACTTC.

The chain employs TRBV12-3 or TRBV12-4 and TRBJ1-6; D is undetermined. The CDR3 contains 12 residues. The V end was cut by 6 bases, the J end by 8 bases, with 8 bases between. The CDR3 sequence is CASRWADSPLHF. DNA of the CDR3: TGTGCCAGCAGGTGGGCCGATTCACCCCTCCACTTT.

This clone was detected once. The genes are TRBV7-6 and TRBJ2-7, with 9 bases aligning to TRBD2. V lost 2 bases and J lost 7; bases outside the gene matches: 12. The germline CDR1 and CDR2 sequences are SGHVS and FNYEAQ. This CDR3 spans 16 amino acids. The CDR3 DNA reads TGTGCCAGCAGCTTAATGTCTGGAGCGGGAGGTGGGGAGCAGTACTTC. It is translated as CASSLMSGAGGGEQYF. The entire variable domain, with the rest obtained from reference TRBV7-6 and TRBJ2-7, is as follows: GAGVSQSPRYKVTKRGQDVALRCDPISGHVSLYWYRQALGQGPEFLTYFNYEAQQDKSGLPNDRFSAERPEGSISTLTIQRTEQRDSAMYRCASSLMSGAGGGEQYFGPGTRLTVT.

The chain carries TRBV18 and TRBJ1-6; D unresolved. Trimming took off 4 bases at V and 6 bases at J, with 10 bases between the two ends. The CDR3 runs to 14 residues. The germline V gene encodes CDR1 KGHSH and CDR2 LQKENI. This CDR3 is CASSLSGFNSPLHF. The DNA for the CDR3 is TGTGCCAGCTCACTCTCAGGTTTTAATTCACCCCTCCACTTT.

The gene calls are TRBV18 and TRBJ1-4; the D is unclear. V shed 2 bases and J shed 0 bases, with 10 bases lying between them. The CDR3 consists of 16 residues. From germline, CDR1 is KGHSH and CDR2 LQKENI. The CDR3 DNA is TGTGCCAGCTCACCATTCCCCAGTGCAACTAATGAAAAACTGTTTTTT. Translating it yields CASSPFPSATNEKLFF.

The V and J genes are TRBV24-1 and TRBJ2-3; no reliable D call. The V and J ends lost 4 bases and 2 bases respectively, with 12 bases between them. Germline V gene data show CDR1 as KGHDR and CDR2 as SFDVKD. The CDR3 has 15 amino acids. The CDR3 protein is CATSEDRTATDTQYF. CDR3 DNA: TGTGCCACCAGTGAGGATCGGACCGCCACAGATACGCAGTATTTT.

V usage is TRBV2 and J usage is TRBJ1-5, with D unresolved. The V end was cut by 6 bases, the J end by 2 bases, with 14 bases between. This CDR3 is 15 amino acids long. Germline V gene sequence: CDR1 SNHLY, CDR2 FYNNEI. The CDR3 nucleotides are TGTGCCAGCAGAGACATGGACCTAGGCAATCAGCCCCAGCATTTT. It codes for CASRDMDLGNQPQHF.

CDR3 in amino acids: CASSQSGPTQPQHF. DNA for the CDR3: TGTGCCAGCTCACAGTCCGGGCCCACACAGCCCCAGCATTTT. The chain couples TRBV18 to TRBJ1-5; no clear D. Germline V gene sequence: CDR1 KGHSH, CDR2 LQKENI. V lost 4 bases and J 7 bases, leaving 14 bases between the germline ends. The CDR3 spans 14 residues. Combining the CDR3 with reference TRBV18 and TRBJ1-5 gives the whole variable domain NAGVMQNPRHLVRRRGQEARLRCSPMKGHSHVYWYRQLPEEGLKFMVYLQKENIIDESGMPKERFSAEFPKEGPSILRIQQVVRGDSAAYFCASSQSGPTQPQHFGDGTRLSIL.

This chain joins TRBV28 and TRBJ1-5; 7 bases align to TRBD1. The trim removed 6 bases at V and 0 bases at J, leaving 5 bases unmatched. From germline, CDR1 is MDHEN and CDR2 SYDVKM. This CDR3 has 15 amino acids. CDR3 amino acids: CASRRDRASNQPQHF. The CDR3 DNA follows: TGTGCCAGCAGACGCGACAGGGCTAGCAATCAGCCCCAGCATTTT.

J is TRBJ2-7 and V is TRBV28, with 9 bases aligning to TRBD1. Germline CDR1 MDHEN, CDR2 SYDVKM. The CDR3 extends over 19 amino acids. After removal of 1 base from V and 4 bases from J, the junction contained 17 bases not matched to a gene. CDR3 DNA: TGTGCCAGCAGTTTATCCACACGAGGACAGGGGATGAAGGCGTACGAGCAGTACTTC. This gives the protein CASSLSTRGQGMKAYEQYF.

The chain joins TRBV24-1 to TRBJ1-6; D is unresolved. Germline V CDR1 and CDR2: KGHDR, SFDVKD. Trimming pared 6 bases from V and 7 bases from J, leaving 15 bases between. CDR3 length: 15 amino acids. The CDR3 DNA sequence: TGTGCCACCAGTCTCGGCGCGCGGCCCAATTCACCCCTCCACTTT. It codes for CATSLGARPNSPLHF.

This chain joins TRBV3-1 (or the pseudogene TRBV3-2) and TRBJ1-3; no reliable D call. Trimming took off 4 bases at V and 0 bases at J, with 19 bases between the two ends. This CDR3 is built from 18 residues. Per germline, CDR1 LGHDT and CDR2 YNNKEL (reference sequence). CDR3: CASSRKLKSDFSGNTIYF. The CDR3, as DNA: TGTGCCAGCAGCCGAAAGCTCAAGTCTGATTTCTCTGGAAACACCATATATTTT.

The genes are TRBV7-2 and TRBJ2-7, with TRBD2 identical over 9 bases. V shed 5 bases, J shed 0 bases, and the junction held 8 bases outside the gene matches. Germline V lookup: CDR1 SGHTA, CDR2 FQGNSA. The CDR3 length is 16 residues. The CDR3 DNA is TGTGCCAGCAGCCCCCGTAGCGGGAGAAGCTCCTACGAGCAGTACTTC. Its translation is CASSPRSGRSSYEQYF.

This chain uses TRBV21-1 with TRBJ2-7; the DNA was not used to check the table's D call, TRBD2. TRBV21-1 constitutes a pseudogene. The CDR3 contains 13 residues. CDR3 residues: CASSKDEGHEQYF. Here the CDR3 DNA reads TGTGCCAGCAGCAAAGACGAGGGTCACGAGCAGTACTTC.

The chain has TRBV20-1 and TRBJ1-1; the D gene is possibly TRBD1 (6 bases). The CDR3 has 11 amino acids. Trimming took 7 bases from V and 9 from J, leaving 15 bases between them. CDR1 is DFQATT and CDR2 is SNEGSKA in the germline V gene (reference sequence). As DNA, the CDR3 is TGCAGTGGTAGGTTGGACAGCAAAGCTTTCTTT. Its translation is CSGRLDSKAFF.

This clone occurred a few times. The J gene is TRBJ2-3, the V gene TRBV30; D is uncertain. V was clipped by 4 bases and J by 5 bases, with 4 bases between them. The CDR3 loop spans 10 amino acids. Per germline, CDR1 GTSNPN and CDR2 SVGIG (reference sequence). CDR3 protein: CAWKRDTQYF. CDR3 sequence (DNA): TGTGCCTGGAAGAGAGATACGCAGTATTTT. Variable domain in full (rest from reference TRBV30 and TRBJ2-3): SQTIHQWPATLVQPVGSPLSLECTVEGTSNPNLYWYRQAAGRGLQLLFYSVGIGQISSEVPQNLSASRPQDRQFILSSKKLLLSDSGFYLCAWKRDTQYFGPGTRLTVL.

The chain recombines TRBV7-3 with TRBJ2-7; 12 nucleotides line up with TRBD2. The CDR3 spans 14 residues. The trim removed 8 bases at V and 2 bases at J, leaving 4 bases unmatched. Germline V gene lookup returns CDR1 SGHTA and CDR2 FQGTGA. The CDR3 reads CASSLAGGTYEQYF. CDR3 bases: TGTGCCAGCTCCCTAGCGGGAGGGACCTACGAGCAGTACTTC. Full variable domain (remainder filled in from reference TRBV7-3 and TRBJ2-7): GAGVSQTPSNKVTEKGKYVELRCDPISGHTALYWYRQSLGQGPEFLIYFQGTGAADDSGLPNDRFFAVRPEGSVSTLKIQRTERGDSAVYLCASSLAGGTYEQYFGPGTRLTVT.

The rearrangement joins TRBV6-5 to TRBJ2-1; unclear D gene. The CDR3 runs 14 residues. CDR1 and CDR2 (germline): MNHEY, SVGAGI. Trimming cost V 2 bases and J 9 bases, with 14 bases left between them. The CDR3 nucleotides are TGTGCCAGCAGTTACCGCTTGAGGAGAGGTGAGCAGTTCTTC. Translated: CASSYRLRRGEQFF.

The V call is TRBV9, the J call TRBJ2-7; possibly TRBD2 for D (6 bases). CDR1 and CDR2 from the germline V gene are SGDLS and YYNGEE. The CDR3 covers 15 residues. Trimming shortened V by 3 bases and J by 3 bases, and 16 bases separated the two germline ends. CDR3 sequence (DNA): TGTGCCAGCAGCGGGGAGGAGGGAATTAACTACGAGCAGTACTTC. Translating gives CASSGEEGINYEQYF.

The CDR3 region has the DNA TGTGCCAGCAGTTCCCCCGGGGCTGGGAACACCGGGGAGCTGTTTTTT. Translating it yields CASSSPGAGNTGELFF. The chain recombines TRBV28 with TRBJ2-2; D is perhaps TRBD1 or TRBD2 (5 bases each). There are 16 residues in the CDR3. Germline assignment: CDR1 MDHEN and CDR2 SYDVKM. Trimming shortened V by 4 bases and J by 1 base, and 13 bases separated the two germline ends. The full variable domain, rest sourced from reference TRBV28 and TRBJ2-2, is DVKVTQSSRYLVKRTGEKVFLECVQDMDHENMFWYRQDPGLGLRLIYFSYDVKMKEKGDIPEGYSVSREKKERFSLILESASTNQTSMYLCASSSPGAGNTGELFFGEGSRLTVL.

The chain combines TRBV12-3 or TRBV12-4 with TRBJ1-4; D remains unclear. The V end lost 4 bases, the J end lost 12 bases, and 12 bases lay between the germline ends. The CDR3 loop spans 12 amino acids. In DNA, the CDR3 is TGTGCCAGCAGTTACAACCTTTTAGAACTGTTTTTT. Residues: CASSYNLLELFF.

This clone was seen a handful of times. The chain has TRBV6-5 and TRBJ2-3, with TRBD2 matching over 8 bases. V lost 6 bases to trimming and J lost 6 bases; unmatched junction nucleotides: 8. From germline, CDR1 is MNHEY and CDR2 SVGAGI. The CDR3 is made up of 14 amino acids. The CDR3 spells CASRRAGGHDTQYF. DNA for the CDR3: TGTGCCAGCAGAAGGGCGGGGGGCCATGATACGCAGTATTTT.

In this sample, this clone turned up a few times. V and J are TRBV9 and TRBJ1-2; the D is unclear. The CDR3 sequence is 15 residues long. The germline CDR1 and CDR2 sequences are SGDLS and YYNGEE. V lost 4 bases and J lost 7, with 20 bases in between. CDR3 region: CASSPEGRVGVGYTF. The DNA of the CDR3 is TGTGCCAGCAGCCCCGAGGGAAGGGTCGGGGTTGGCTACACCTTC.